The rows below give T cell receptor beta chains drawn from one sample of a study of cytomegalovirus exposure and HLA in healthy donors. Profiled with immunoSEQ multiplex PCR; TCRdb holds only in-frame clones, not every one. The sample yields roughly 160,000 clones, 65% to 75% seen once. Sequencing input: PBMCs. These TCRs come from a girl aged 5-17 years in good health and CMV-seronegative. The CDR3 runs from the conserved cysteine through the conserved F or W. The D gene is left open where the match is weak. The listing skips clone size in some rows; elsewhere it reads once, few, many or a size class.

NA	TRBV20-1	NA	TRBJ1-5	CILTSNQPQHF	TGCATCCTAACCAGCAATCAGCCCCAGCATTTT
NA	TRBV19	NA	TRBJ1-4	CASSVDSSSEKLFF	TGTGCCAGTAGTGTGGACAGCTCCTCCGAAAAACTGTTTTTT
once	TRBV5-4	NA	TRBJ1-1	CASGGGSNTEAFF	TGTGCCAGCGGGGGGGGCTCGAACACTGAAGCTTTCTTT
NA	TRBV4-1	NA	TRBJ2-7	CASSQNRDHEQYF	TGCGCCAGCAGCCAAAACAGGGACCACGAGCAGTACTTC
NA	TRBV5-1	TRBD2	TRBJ2-7	CASSLGGLAGSTYEQYF	TGCGCCAGCAGCTTGGGGGGACTAGCGGGGAGTACCTACGAGCAGTACTTC
few	TRBV10-3	NA	TRBJ1-4	CAISDSPGGNEKLFF	TGTGCCATCAGTGATAGTCCGGGTGGTAATGAAAAACTGTTTTTT
NA	TRBV7-2	TRBD1	TRBJ1-2	CASSPGQGWPMDGYTF	TGTGCCAGCAGCCCGGGACAGGGATGGCCCATGGATGGCTACACCTTC
NA	TRBV5-1	TRBD1	TRBJ2-5	CASAPGQGRETQYF	TGCGCCAGTGCGCCGGGACAGGGCAGGGAGACCCAGTACTTC
NA	TRBV27	TRBD1	TRBJ1-6	CASSLWGDRSNSPLHF	TGTGCCAGCAGTTTATGGGGGGACAGGTCGAATTCACCCCTCCACTTT
NA	TRBV6-1	TRBD1	TRBJ2-3	CASSEGTGADTQYF	TGTGCCAGCAGTGAAGGGACAGGTGCAGATACGCAGTATTTT
NA	TRBV13	NA	TRBJ2-7	CASSLSRSEQYF	TGTGCCAGCAGCTTATCCCGGAGCGAGCAGTACTTC
NA	TRBV7-9	NA	TRBJ2-7	CASSPGVSYSYEQYF	TGTGCCAGCAGCCCAGGGGTCTCGTACTCCTACGAGCAGTACTTC
once	TRBV12-5	NA	TRBJ2-1	CASGLDKEVF	TGTGCTAGTGGTTTGGATAAGGAGGTCTTC
NA	TRBV2	NA	TRBJ2-7	CASTGVFGEQYF	TGTGCCAGCACGGGGGTTTTTGGGGAGCAGTACTTC
once	TRBV14	TRBD1	TRBJ1-6	CASSPGTVNNSPLHF	TGTGCCAGCAGCCCCGGGACAGTCAATAATTCACCCCTCCACTTT
NA	TRBV2	NA	TRBJ1-4	CASGDRGEKLFF	TGTGCCAGCGGAGACAGAGGAGAAAAACTGTTTTTT
NA	TRBV30	NA	TRBJ1-2	CAWISLQGLYGYTF	TGTGCCTGGATTTCACTACAGGGTCTGTATGGCTACACCTTC
NA	TRBV29-1	NA	TRBJ2-5	CSVDAQIGQETQYF	TGCAGCGTTGATGCGCAGATCGGGCAAGAGACCCAGTACTTC
NA	TRBV15	TRBD1	TRBJ1-4	CATSREIRGATNEKLFF	TGTGCCACCAGCAGAGAGATCAGGGGGGCAACTAATGAAAAACTGTTTTTT
NA	TRBV7-3	NA	TRBJ1-1	CASSLYSGGPLTEAFF	TGTGCCAGCAGCTTATATTCAGGCGGGCCGCTCACTGAAGCTTTCTTT
NA	TRBV6-1	TRBD2	TRBJ2-7	CASSVFKFGLAGAPSEQYF	TGTGCCAGCAGTGTCTTTAAGTTTGGACTAGCGGGGGCCCCTAGCGAGCAGTACTTC
NA	TRBV6-1	NA	TRBJ2-1	CASSEEAWANEQFF	TGTGCCAGCAGTGAAGAGGCCTGGGCAAATGAGCAGTTCTTC
many	TRBV5-6	NA	TRBJ1-3	CASSLPYSSGNTIYF	TGTGCCAGCAGCTTGCCGTACAGCTCTGGAAACACCATATATTTT
NA	TRBV7-2	NA	TRBJ1-1	CASSSDQGRNTEAFF	TGTGCCAGCAGCTCAGACCAGGGTAGGAACACTGAAGCTTTCTTT
NA	TRBV27	NA	TRBJ2-1	CASSRHPHRDEQFF	TGTGCCAGCAGTCGCCATCCTCATCGGGATGAGCAGTTCTTC
few	TRBV5-1	NA	TRBJ1-1	CASSLDSYTEAFF	TGCGCCAGCAGCTTGGACAGTTACACTGAAGCTTTCTTT